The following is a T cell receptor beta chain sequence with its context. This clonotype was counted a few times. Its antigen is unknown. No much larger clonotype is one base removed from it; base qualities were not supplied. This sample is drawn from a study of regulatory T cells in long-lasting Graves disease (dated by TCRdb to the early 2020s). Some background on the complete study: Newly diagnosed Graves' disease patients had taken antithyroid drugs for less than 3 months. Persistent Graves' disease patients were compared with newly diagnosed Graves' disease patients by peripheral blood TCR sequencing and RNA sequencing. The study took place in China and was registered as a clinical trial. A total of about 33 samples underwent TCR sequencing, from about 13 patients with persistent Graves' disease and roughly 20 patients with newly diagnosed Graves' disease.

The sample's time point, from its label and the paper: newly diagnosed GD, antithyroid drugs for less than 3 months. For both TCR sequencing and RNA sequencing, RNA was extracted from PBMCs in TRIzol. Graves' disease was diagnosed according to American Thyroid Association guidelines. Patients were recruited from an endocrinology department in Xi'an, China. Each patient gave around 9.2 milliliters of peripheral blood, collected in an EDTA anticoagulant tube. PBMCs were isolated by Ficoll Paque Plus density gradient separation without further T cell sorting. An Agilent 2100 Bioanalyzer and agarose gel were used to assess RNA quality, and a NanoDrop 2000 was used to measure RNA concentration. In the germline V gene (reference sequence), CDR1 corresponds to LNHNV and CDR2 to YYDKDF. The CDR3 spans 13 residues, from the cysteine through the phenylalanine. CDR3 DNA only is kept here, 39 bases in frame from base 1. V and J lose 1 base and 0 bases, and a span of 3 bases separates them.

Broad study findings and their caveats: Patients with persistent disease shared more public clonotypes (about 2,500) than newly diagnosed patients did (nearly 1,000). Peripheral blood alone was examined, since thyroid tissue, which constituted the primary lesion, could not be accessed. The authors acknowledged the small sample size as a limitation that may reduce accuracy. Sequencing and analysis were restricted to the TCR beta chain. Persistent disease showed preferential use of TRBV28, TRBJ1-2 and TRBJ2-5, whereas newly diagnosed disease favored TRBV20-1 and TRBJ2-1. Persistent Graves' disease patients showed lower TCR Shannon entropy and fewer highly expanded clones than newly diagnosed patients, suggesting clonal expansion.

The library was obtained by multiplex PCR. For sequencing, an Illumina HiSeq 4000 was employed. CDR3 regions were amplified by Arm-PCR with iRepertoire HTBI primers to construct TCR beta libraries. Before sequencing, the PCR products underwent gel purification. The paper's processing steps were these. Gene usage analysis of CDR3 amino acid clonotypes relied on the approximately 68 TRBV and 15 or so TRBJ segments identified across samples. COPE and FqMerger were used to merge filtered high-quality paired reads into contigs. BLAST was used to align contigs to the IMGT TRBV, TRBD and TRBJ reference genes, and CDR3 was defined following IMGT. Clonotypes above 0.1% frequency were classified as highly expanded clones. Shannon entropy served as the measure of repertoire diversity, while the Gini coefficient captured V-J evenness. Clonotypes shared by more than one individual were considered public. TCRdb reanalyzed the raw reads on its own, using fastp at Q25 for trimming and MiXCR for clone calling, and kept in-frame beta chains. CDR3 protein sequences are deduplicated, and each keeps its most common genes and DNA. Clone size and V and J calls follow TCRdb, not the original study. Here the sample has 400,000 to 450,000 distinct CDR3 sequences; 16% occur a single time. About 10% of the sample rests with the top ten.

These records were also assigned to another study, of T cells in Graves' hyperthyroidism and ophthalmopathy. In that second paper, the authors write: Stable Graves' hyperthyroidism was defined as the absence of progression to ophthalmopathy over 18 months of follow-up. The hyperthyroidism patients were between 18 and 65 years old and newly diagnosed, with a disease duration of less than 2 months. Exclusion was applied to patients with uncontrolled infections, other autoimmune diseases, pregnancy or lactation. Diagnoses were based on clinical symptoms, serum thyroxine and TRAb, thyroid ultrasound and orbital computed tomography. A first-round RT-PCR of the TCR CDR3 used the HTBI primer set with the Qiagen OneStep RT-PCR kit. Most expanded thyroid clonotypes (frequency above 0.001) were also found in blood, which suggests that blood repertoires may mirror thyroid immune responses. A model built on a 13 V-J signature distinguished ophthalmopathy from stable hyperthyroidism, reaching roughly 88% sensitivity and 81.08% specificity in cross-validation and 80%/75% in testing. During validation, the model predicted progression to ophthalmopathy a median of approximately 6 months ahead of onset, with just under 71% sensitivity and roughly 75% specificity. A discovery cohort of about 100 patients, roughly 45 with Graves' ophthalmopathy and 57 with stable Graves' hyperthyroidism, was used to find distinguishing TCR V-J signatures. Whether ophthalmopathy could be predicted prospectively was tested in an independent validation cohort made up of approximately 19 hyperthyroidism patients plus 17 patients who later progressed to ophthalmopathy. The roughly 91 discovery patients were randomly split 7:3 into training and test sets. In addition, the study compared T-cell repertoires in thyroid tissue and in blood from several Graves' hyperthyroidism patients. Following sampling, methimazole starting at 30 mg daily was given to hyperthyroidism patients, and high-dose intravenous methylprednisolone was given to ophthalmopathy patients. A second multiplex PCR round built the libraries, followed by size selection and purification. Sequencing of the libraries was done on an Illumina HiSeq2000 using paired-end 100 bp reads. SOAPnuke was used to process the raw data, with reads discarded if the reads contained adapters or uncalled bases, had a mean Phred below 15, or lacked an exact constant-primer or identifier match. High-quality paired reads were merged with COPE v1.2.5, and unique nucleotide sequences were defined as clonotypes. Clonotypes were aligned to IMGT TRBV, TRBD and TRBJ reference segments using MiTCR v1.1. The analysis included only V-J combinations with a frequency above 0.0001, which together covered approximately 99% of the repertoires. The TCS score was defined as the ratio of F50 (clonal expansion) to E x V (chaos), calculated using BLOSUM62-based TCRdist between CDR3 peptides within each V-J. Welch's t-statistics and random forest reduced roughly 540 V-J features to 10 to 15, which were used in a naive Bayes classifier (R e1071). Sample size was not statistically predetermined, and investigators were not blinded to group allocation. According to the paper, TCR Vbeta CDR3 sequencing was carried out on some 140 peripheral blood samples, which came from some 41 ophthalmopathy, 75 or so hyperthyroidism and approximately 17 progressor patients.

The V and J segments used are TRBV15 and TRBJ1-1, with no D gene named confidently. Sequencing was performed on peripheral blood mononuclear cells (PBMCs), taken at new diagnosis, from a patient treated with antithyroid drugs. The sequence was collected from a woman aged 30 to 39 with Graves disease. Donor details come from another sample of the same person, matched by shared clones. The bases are TGTGCCACCAGCAGAGCCGTGAACACTGAAGCTTTCTTT. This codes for CATSRAVNTEAFF.